The 11 T cell receptor beta chains listed next were all sequenced from one sample in a study of molecular identifiers for immune sequencing clone quantification (dated by TCRdb to between 2018 and 2020). The protocol used for the library was PCR. The sequencer was an Illumina HiSeq 4000. The public reads were quality trimmed at Q25 with fastp and then assembled into clones with MiXCR by TCRdb, keeping productive beta chains. For every CDR3 protein sequence, its rows merge into one entry that carries the most common genes and DNA. Present in this sample are 62,000 or so distinct CDR3 sequences, less than 20% of which were seen just once. Around 1.4% of the sample rests with the top ten. The specimen sequenced was naive CD8+ T cells from blood, with Jurkat cell RNA spiked in. What this sample's cell subset or site label stands for: FACS-sorted CD8+CD4-CCR7+CD45RA+ naive T cells. Receptors were obtained from a human donor in good health. Some libraries in this study had Jurkat cell RNA spiked in.

This clonotype showed up just a few times. The missing conserved phenylalanine or tryptophan at the end of this CDR3 makes a read error likely. This chain links TRBV12-3 or TRBV12-4 with TRBJ2-1; D remains unclear. The CDR3 covers 12 residues. Trimming cost V 6 bases and J 8 bases, with 11 bases left between them. The CDR3 DNA follows: TGTGCCAGCAGGGACGGCTTATATGAGCAGTTCCTC. Translating gives CASRDGLYEQFL.

This clonotype came up many times. The chain employs TRBV24-1 and TRBJ2-4, with 7 nucleotides matching TRBD1. The length of the CDR3 is 17 residues. Losses at the gene ends were 7 bases for V and 0 bases for J; bases not matched to a gene: 11. Germline V gives CDR1 KGHDR, CDR2 SFDVKD. CDR3 nucleotide sequence: TGTGCCACCAGCTCCGGGACAGAGCTACTAGCCAAAAACATTCAGTACTTC. Translated, it gives CATSSGTELLAKNIQYF.

J is TRBJ2-5 and V is TRBV5-6, with D perhaps matching TRBD2 (6 bases). Trimming cost V 0 bases and J 6 bases, with 18 bases left between them. CDR1 is SGHDT, CDR2 YYEEEE, per germline. The CDR3 runs to 16 residues. CDR3 sequence (DNA): TGTGCCAGCAGCTTGGTAGCGGAAACTGGAGTGAAGACCCAGTACTTC. Translated: CASSLVAETGVKTQYF. Drawing the rest from reference TRBV5-6 and TRBJ2-5, the complete variable domain is DAGVTQSPTHLIKTRGQQVTLRCSPKSGHDTVSWYQQALGQGPQFIFQYYEEEERQRGNFPDRFSGHQFPNYSSELNVNALLLGDSALYLCASSLVAETGVKTQYFGPGTRLLVL.

This clonotype was observed a handful of times. The chain carries TRBV6-5 and TRBJ2-7, with 15 bases fitting TRBD2. Germline V gene sequence: CDR1 MNHEY, CDR2 SVGAGI. The trim removed 7 bases at V and 4 bases at J, leaving 2 bases unmatched. The CDR3 sequence is 14 residues long. The CDR3 bases are TGTGCCAGCACCGGACTAGCGGGAGGGTACGAGCAGTACTTC. Protein product: CASTGLAGGYEQYF.

Comment on this clonotype: A much larger clone lies a single base off, so this may be a read error. The V gene is TRBV20-1, the J gene TRBJ2-7; 7 nucleotides align to TRBD2. Germline loops: CDR1 DFQATT, CDR2 SNEGSKA (reference sequence). The CDR3 spans 15 residues. Written as DNA, the CDR3 is TGCAATGCTAGAGATTACCAGCGGGACGCCTTAGCGCAGTACTTC. This gives the protein CNARDYQRDALAQYF.

The table lists this clonotype with many counts. The chain couples TRBV12-3 or TRBV12-4 to TRBJ1-4; 7 positions match TRBD1. V lost 6 bases, J lost 6 bases, and 16 bases stayed unmatched. The CDR3 is made up of 17 amino acids. CDR3 loop: CASSGTENGGVDEKLFF. Written as DNA, the CDR3 is TGTGCCAGCAGCGGGACAGAAAATGGGGGAGTAGATGAAAAACTGTTTTTT.

This clonotype was picked up one time. A much larger clone is a single base away; this may be a read error. V gene TRBV27 combines with J gene TRBJ2-6; either TRBD1 or TRBD2 may fit D (5 bases each). The V gene's germline CDR1 is MNHEY and CDR2 SMNVEV (reference sequence). This CDR3 has 15 residues. The CDR3 DNA follows: TGTGCCAGCAGTACAGGACTCTCTGGGGCCAACGTCCCGACTTTC. Translation gives CASSTGLSGANVPTF.

This clonotype has ten or more counts. The chain is built from TRBV7-2 and TRBJ2-1; 13 positions match TRBD2. The CDR3 contains 17 residues. CDR1 is SGHTA and CDR2 is FQGNSA in the germline V gene. Unmatched junction bases numbered 4, after V lost 5 bases and J lost 0 bases. The CDR3 loop reads CASSQLAGGPSYNEQFF. The CDR3 region has the DNA TGTGCCAGCAGCCAACTAGCGGGAGGGCCCTCCTACAATGAGCAGTTCTTC.

This clonotype has only a few counts. The CDR3 here is CASSPLGGNQPQHF. CDR3 bases: TGTGCCAGCAGTCCCCTAGGAGGCAATCAGCCCCAGCATTTT. The chain combines TRBV27 with TRBJ1-5; D is undetermined. Germline V gene lookup returns CDR1 MNHEY and CDR2 SMNVEV (reference sequence). The V and J ends lost 5 bases and 2 bases respectively, with 10 bases between them. This CDR3 has 14 residues.

A remark on this clonotype: Given the absence of the conserved phenylalanine or tryptophan at the CDR3 end, a read error is likely. The chain couples TRBV6-6 to TRBJ1-5, with TRBD1 matching 8 bases. In germline, CDR1 is MNHNY, CDR2 SVGAGI (reference sequence). The V segment lost 5 bases and the J segment 5 bases; nucleotides outside the gene matches: 5. The CDR3 consists of 14 residues. The DNA of the CDR3 is TGTGCCAGCAGTCGACAGGGGACGGATCAGCCCCAGCATTCT. As protein: CASSRQGTDQPQHS.

The genes are TRBV12-3 or TRBV12-4 and TRBJ2-3; D is perhaps TRBD1 (5 bases). V lost 1 base and J lost 5, with 7 bases in between. The CDR3 has 13 amino acids. Here the CDR3 reads CASSLGGLDTQYF. CDR3 DNA sequence: TGTGCCAGCAGTTTAGGGGGCTTAGATACGCAGTATTTT.